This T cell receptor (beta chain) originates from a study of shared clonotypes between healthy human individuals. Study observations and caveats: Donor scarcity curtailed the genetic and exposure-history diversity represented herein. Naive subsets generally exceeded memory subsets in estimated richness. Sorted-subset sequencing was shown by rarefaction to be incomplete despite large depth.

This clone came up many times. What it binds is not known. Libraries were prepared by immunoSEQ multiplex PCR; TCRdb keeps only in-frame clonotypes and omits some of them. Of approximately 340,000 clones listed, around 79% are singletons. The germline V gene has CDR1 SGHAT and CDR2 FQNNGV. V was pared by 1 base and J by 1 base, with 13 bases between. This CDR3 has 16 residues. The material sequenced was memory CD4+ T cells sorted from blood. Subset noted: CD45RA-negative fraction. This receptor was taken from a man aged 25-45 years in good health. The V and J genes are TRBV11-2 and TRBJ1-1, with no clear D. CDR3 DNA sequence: TGTGCCAGCAGCTTAGTTCGGGTACTTGGGAACACTGAAGCTTTCTTT. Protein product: CASSLVRVLGNTEAFF.